Presented here are 14 T cell receptor beta chains from one specimen sequenced in a study of T cell responses to AZD1222 COVID-19 vaccine. Data came from immunoSEQ multiplex PCR; TCRdb stores just in-frame clones and leaves some out. Of 100,000 to 120,000 clones detected, around nine tenths appear once; the ten largest clones hold around 3.3%. The source was peripheral blood, collected on day 0 of AZD1222 vaccination. These receptors all stem from an adult in good health.

The chain has TRBV2 and TRBJ2-7; possibly TRBD2 for D (5 bases). The ends were cut back, 7 bases at V and 7 bases at J, with 14 bases in the middle. Germline V lookup: CDR1 SNHLY, CDR2 FYNNEI. The CDR3 has 12 amino acids. CDR3 nucleotides: TGTGCCAGCATGGACTGGGCCCGAGAGCAGTACTTC. Protein sequence: CASMDWAREQYF.

This chain connects TRBV5-1 to TRBJ1-1; unclear D gene. The germline V gene encodes CDR1 SGHRS and CDR2 YFSETQ. V lost 4 bases to trimming and J lost 4 bases, with 14 bases between them. There are 14 residues in the CDR3. As DNA, the CDR3 is TGCGCCAGCAGCCTGTCCGGAATTGCCACTGAAGCTTTCTTT. Encoded protein: CASSLSGIATEAFF.

The rearrangement joins TRBV7-2 to TRBJ1-2; a possible D gene is TRBD1 (5 bases). Trimming removed 3 bases from V and 5 bases from J, with 10 bases in between. Looked up from germline, CDR1 is SGHTA and CDR2 is FQGNSA. CDR3 length: 13 amino acids. CDR3 DNA: TGTGCCAGCAGCTTCACTGACAGTTATGGCTACACCTTC. Translated, it gives CASSFTDSYGYTF.

The chain combines TRBV7-6 with TRBJ2-2, with D uncertain. Trimming pared 5 bases from V and 4 bases from J, leaving 14 bases between. The CDR3 is 15 amino acids. Per the germline V gene, CDR1 is SGHVS and CDR2 is FNYEAQ. The CDR3 nucleotides read TGTGCCAGCAGCCCCGGCGGAGCTAGCACCGGGGAGCTGTTTTTT. Translation: CASSPGGASTGELFF.

In DNA, the CDR3 is TGCGCCAGCAGCCAAGGGGTAGCGGTAGGTCCCTACGAGCAGTACTTC. It codes for CASSQGVAVGPYEQYF. J is TRBJ2-7 and V is TRBV4-1; possibly TRBD2 for D (6 bases). This CDR3 has 16 residues. CDR1 is MGHRA, CDR2 YSYEKL, per germline. V lost 1 base and J lost 2, with 15 bases in between.

The chain joins TRBV5-6 to TRBJ2-2, with TRBD1 as a possible D gene (5 bases). CDR3 length: 14 amino acids. Trimming removed 1 base at V and 3 bases at J, with 7 bases between. CDR1 SGHDT and CDR2 YYEEEE come from the germline V gene. The CDR3 sequence: CASSLLGDTGELFF. DNA of the CDR3: TGTGCCAGCAGCTTGTTAGGGGACACCGGGGAGCTGTTTTTT. The full variable domain, with the rest looked up from reference TRBV5-6 and TRBJ2-2, is DAGVTQSPTHLIKTRGQQVTLRCSPKSGHDTVSWYQQALGQGPQFIFQYYEEEERQRGNFPDRFSGHQFPNYSSELNVNALLLGDSALYLCASSLLGDTGELFFGEGSRLTVL.

The CDR3 DNA follows: TGTGCCAGCCGCCGCGGGAGACTAAACTATGGCTACACCTTC. Translation: CASRRGRLNYGYTF. The chain recombines TRBV28 with TRBJ1-2; D remains unclear. Looked up from germline, CDR1 is MDHEN and CDR2 is SYDVKM. There are 14 residues in the CDR3. Between the trimmed V and J ends, which lost 8 bases and 2 bases, there was a span of 15 bases.

The chain has TRBV7-8 and TRBJ2-7; the D is unclear. The CDR3 contains 14 residues. Germline V CDR1 and CDR2: SGHVS, FQNEAQ. The V and J ends lost 5 bases and 10 bases respectively, with 21 bases between them. CDR3 loop: CASSRSAPEVYQYF. The CDR3 DNA reads as TGTGCCAGCAGCCGGAGCGCCCCAGAAGTCTATCAGTACTTC.

Concerning this clone: Its ends do not fully match the called genes, so a read error is possible. This chain uses TRBV5-4 with TRBJ2-7; 7 bases are shared with TRBD2. The CDR3 sequence is 14 residues long. CDR1 and CDR2 (germline): SGHNT, YYREEE (reference sequence). The CDR3 loop reads CASSLATGRETPLF. The CDR3 nucleotides are TGTGCCAGCAGCTTGGCCACTGGGCGGGAGACCCCTCTATTC.

V gene TRBV2 combines with J gene TRBJ1-6; D not certain. Germline V gene lookup returns CDR1 SNHLY and CDR2 FYNNEI. The CDR3 runs to 15 residues. V shed 3 bases and J shed 4 bases, with 10 bases lying between them. This chain's CDR3 is CASSETDSYNSPLHF. The CDR3 coding sequence is TGTGCCAGCAGTGAGACGGATTCTTATAATTCACCCCTCCACTTT.

The rearrangement uses TRBV4-1 and TRBJ1-2, with 10 nucleotides matching TRBD1. Germline trimming cut 3 bases from V and 1 base from J; bases unmatched to any gene: 8. This CDR3 is built from 17 residues. Germline CDR1 reads MGHRA; CDR2 reads YSYEKL. The CDR3 DNA reads as TGCGCCAGCAGCCACACGACAGGGGGCTACGTTAACTATGGCTACACCTTC. This encodes CASSHTTGGYVNYGYTF.

This clone has a single count. The rearrangement uses TRBV7-2 and TRBJ2-3, with 11 bases fitting TRBD2. Per germline, CDR1 SGHTA and CDR2 FQGNSA. This CDR3 contains 16 residues. The J segment lost 2 bases and the V segment lost 5 bases, leaving 6 bases of the junction unmatched. CDR3 nucleotide sequence: TGTGCCAGCAGCCCCTCTAGCGGGGGGTACACAGATACGCAGTATTTT. This sequence encodes CASSPSSGGYTDTQYF.

The chain combines TRBV7-3 with TRBJ1-1; maybe TRBD1 (5 bases). The CDR3 totals 14 residues. Germline V lookup: CDR1 SGHTA, CDR2 FQGTGA. Between the trimmed V and J ends, which lost 4 bases and 1 base, there was a span of 10 bases. Written as DNA, the CDR3 is TGTGCCAGCAGCTCTGGGGCAACGAACACTGAAGCTTTCTTT. It is translated as CASSSGATNTEAFF.

This chain uses TRBV6-1 with TRBJ2-1; D gene ambiguous. With 0 bases removed from V and 4 bases from J, the gap between germline ends came to 13 bases. Germline CDR1 reads MNHNS; CDR2 reads SASEGT. The CDR3 has 16 residues. For the CDR3, the DNA is TGTGCCAGCAGTGAAGCGCTGGGGATACCTTACAATGAGCAGTTCTTC. Translated, it gives CASSEALGIPYNEQFF.